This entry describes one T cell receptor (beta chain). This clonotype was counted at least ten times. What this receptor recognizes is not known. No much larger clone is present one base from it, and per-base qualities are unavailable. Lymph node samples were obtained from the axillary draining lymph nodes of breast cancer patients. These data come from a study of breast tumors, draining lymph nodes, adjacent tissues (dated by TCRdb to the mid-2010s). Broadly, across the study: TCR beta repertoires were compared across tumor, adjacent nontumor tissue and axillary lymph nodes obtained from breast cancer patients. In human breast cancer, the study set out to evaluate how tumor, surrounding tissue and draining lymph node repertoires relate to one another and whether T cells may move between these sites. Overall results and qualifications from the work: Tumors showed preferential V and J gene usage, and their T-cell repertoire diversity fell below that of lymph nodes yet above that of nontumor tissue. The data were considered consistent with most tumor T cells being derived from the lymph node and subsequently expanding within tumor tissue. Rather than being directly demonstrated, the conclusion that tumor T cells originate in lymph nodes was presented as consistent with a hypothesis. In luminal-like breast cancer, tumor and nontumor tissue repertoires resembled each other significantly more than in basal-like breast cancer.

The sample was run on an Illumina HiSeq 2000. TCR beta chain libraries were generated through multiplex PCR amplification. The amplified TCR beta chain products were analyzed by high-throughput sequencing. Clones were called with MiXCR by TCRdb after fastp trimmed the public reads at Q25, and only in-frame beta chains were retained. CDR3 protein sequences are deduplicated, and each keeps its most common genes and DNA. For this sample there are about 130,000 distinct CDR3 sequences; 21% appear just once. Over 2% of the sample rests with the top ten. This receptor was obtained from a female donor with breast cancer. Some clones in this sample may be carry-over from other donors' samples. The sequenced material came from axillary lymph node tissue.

The CDR3 region reads CASSLRTSGSGGELFF. The nucleotides are TGCGCCAGCAGCCTAAGGACTAGCGGGAGCGGCGGGGAGCTGTTTTTT. The chain is encoded by TRBV5-1 joined to TRBJ2-2, with TRBD2 identical over 13 junction bases. From the cysteine through the phenylalanine, the CDR3 covers 16 amino acids. The only DNA kept is the CDR3, 48 bases in frame from the first base. From V the trimming removes 4 bases and from J it removes 7 bases, while the gene matches leave 7 bases of the junction unaccounted for. Taken from the germline V gene, the CDR1 and CDR2 loops are SGHRS and YFSETQ. Here the CDR3 is joined to the reference TRBV5-1 and TRBJ2-2 genes, and the full variable domain is: KAGVTQTPRYLIKTRGQQVTLSCSPISGHRSVSWYQQTPGQGLQFLFEYFSETQRNKGNFPGRFSGRQFSNSRSEMNVSTLELGDSALYLCASSLRTSGSGGELFFGEGSRLTVL.